Listed below are T cell receptor beta chains from one sample, sequenced in a study of blood T cell repertoires in COVID-19. Sequenced by immunoSEQ multiplex PCR; TCRdb stores in-frame clones only, minus some. Among tens of thousands of clones listed, 75% to 90% were seen once. Sequencing was done on a sample of peripheral blood. The receptor set was obtained from a male donor with acute or convalescent COVID-19. The CDR3 runs from the conserved cysteine through the conserved F or W. Fields, in order: J gene, D gene, V gene, clone size, CDR3 DNA, CDR3 protein. A D gene is named only where the DNA matches it firmly. Some rows have no size entry. The others give once, few or many, or a class for an expanded clone.

TRBJ2-2 | TRBD1 | TRBV5-4 | - | TGTGCCAGCAGGGCCGGGACAGGGGGATTAGGCACCGGGGAGCTGTTTTTT | CASRAGTGGLGTGELFF
TRBJ1-3 | TRBD1 | TRBV11-2 | - | TGTGCCAGCAGCTCCCCGACAGGGTATGCGAACACCATATATTTT | CASSSPTGYANTIYF
TRBJ2-2 | TRBD1 | TRBV24-1 | - | TGTGCCACCAGTGCCGTTACAGGGGAGAAGGGCACCGGGGAGCTGTTTTTT | CATSAVTGEKGTGELFF
TRBJ1-5 | - | TRBV19 | - | TGTGCCAGTAGTATATACCCGGGGGGGGGCAATCAGCCCCAGCATTTT | CASSIYPGGGNQPQHF
TRBJ1-1 | - | TRBV7-2 | - | TGTGCCAGCAGCCTCGCGAGATTCGCTGAAGCTTTCTTT | CASSLARFAEAFF
TRBJ2-5 | - | TRBV5-4 | - | TGTGCCAGCAGCTCCCGACAGGTCGGTGAAGAGACCCAGTACTTC | CASSSRQVGEETQYF
TRBJ1-3 | TRBD1 | TRBV5-5 | once | TGTGCCAGCAGCTTGGGACAGGGCCCCTCTGGAAACACCATATATTTT | CASSLGQGPSGNTIYF
TRBJ2-6 | TRBD1 | TRBV5-1 | - | TGCGCCAGCACCACATACCGACAGGGGGCCGGGGCCAACGTCCTGACTTTC | CASTTYRQGAGANVLTF
TRBJ2-7 | - | TRBV5-1 | - | TGCGCCAGCAGCTTGGCAGGGGTTACCTACGAGCAGTACTTC | CASSLAGVTYEQYF
TRBJ2-1 | - | TRBV7-2 | once | TGTGCCAGCAGCCGCAATCGGGGGTACAATGAGCAGTTCTTC | CASSRNRGYNEQFF
TRBJ1-2 | - | TRBV19 | - | TGTGCCAGTAGTATGTCTAGTGGTTACACCTTC | CASSMSSGYTF
TRBJ2-3 | TRBD2 | TRBV5-4 | - | TGTGCCAGCAGCTCGGGGGGGCCGGATACGCAGTATTTT | CASSSGGPDTQYF
TRBJ2-6 | TRBD1 | TRBV19 | - | TGTGCCAGTAGTATAGTTGGACAGGGGTTCTCTGGGGCCAACGTCCTGACTTTC | CASSIVGQGFSGANVLTF
TRBJ2-1 | TRBD2 | TRBV23-1 | - | TGCGCCAGCAGTCAATCGGGGCGGGGGGTGAACAATGAGCAGTTCTTC | CASSQSGRGVNNEQFF
TRBJ1-2 | TRBD1 | TRBV29-1 | - | TGCAGCGTTAGACAGGGGACCCACTACACCTTC | CSVRQGTHYTF
TRBJ1-4 | - | TRBV7-2 | - | TGTGCCAGCAGCTTAGTGGGAGTCGCAACTAATGAAAAACTGTTTTTT | CASSLVGVATNEKLFF
TRBJ2-1 | - | TRBV12-2 | - | TGTGCAAGTCGCTCCGGGGGGAGGCTCAACAATGAGCAGTTCTTC | CASRSGGRLNNEQFF
TRBJ1-4 | TRBD1 | TRBV25-1 | once | TGTGCCAGCAGGCCCGGGACAGGGTTCGAAAAACTGTTTTTT | CASRPGTGFEKLFF
TRBJ2-5 | TRBD1 | TRBV19 | - | TGTGCCAGTAGTAGAATACAGGGGACAGAGACCCAGTACTTC | CASSRIQGTETQYF
TRBJ2-2 | TRBD1 | TRBV19 | once | TGTGCCAGTAGTAAGGCGACAGGGCCGAACACCGGGGAGCTGTTTTTT | CASSKATGPNTGELFF
TRBJ1-1 | TRBD1 | TRBV4-1 | - | TGCGCCAGCAGCCCCAGACAGGGGGCAAACACTGAAGCTTTCTTT | CASSPRQGANTEAFF
TRBJ1-1 | - | TRBV7-2 | - | TGTGCCAGCAGCTTAGGGGGCGCGTCGGTCACTGAAGCTTTCTTT | CASSLGGASVTEAFF
TRBJ2-7 | TRBD1 | TRBV5-1 | - | TGCGCCAGCAGCTATTACCGGACAGGGAACGAGCAGTACTTC | CASSYYRTGNEQYF
TRBJ1-6 | - | TRBV5-4 | - | TGTGCCAGCAGCCTTAATTACGCGAATTCACCCCTCCACTTT | CASSLNYANSPLHF
TRBJ2-5 | - | TRBV29-1 | - | TGCAGCGTTGAAGATTCCAGACAAGAGACCCAGTACTTC | CSVEDSRQETQYF
TRBJ1-5 | - | TRBV27 | - | TGTGCCAGCAGTTTAAACGGGGGATTCCATAGCAATCAGCCCCAGCATTTT | CASSLNGGFHSNQPQHF
TRBJ1-5 | TRBD1 | TRBV29-1 | - | TGCAGCGCAGGACAGGGTGAAAATCAGCCCCAGCATTTT | CSAGQGENQPQHF
TRBJ2-2 | - | TRBV24-1 | - | TGTGCCACCAGTCGATCGCGAGGTAACACCGGGGAGCTGTTTTTT | CATSRSRGNTGELFF
TRBJ1-5 | - | TRBV10-3 | once | TGTGCCATCAGTGAGATAAGCAATCAGCCCCAGCATTTT | CAISEISNQPQHF
TRBJ2-3 | - | TRBV18 | - | TGTGCCAGCTCACGGACTGGGAGTGGGCAAGGTACGCAGTATTTT | CASSRTGSGQGTQYF
TRBJ2-1 | TRBD2 | TRBV27 | - | TGTGCCAGCAGTTGGATGGGGACTAGCGGGGCGGGAAATGAGCAGTTCTTC | CASSWMGTSGAGNEQFF
TRBJ1-2 | - | TRBV3-1/TRBV3-2 | - | TGTGCCAGCGCGGGGGGCGGCTATGGCTACACCTTC | CASAGGGYGYTF
TRBJ1-1 | TRBD1 | TRBV5-1 | once | TGCGCCAGCAGCCTTGGGACAGGGGGCAGGATGAACACTGAAGCTTTCTTT | CASSLGTGGRMNTEAFF
TRBJ2-3 | - | TRBV5-1 | - | TGCGCCAGCAGCTTGGTGGCAGGGAAAGGAGATACGCAGTATTTT | CASSLVAGKGDTQYF
TRBJ1-5 | TRBD1 | TRBV9 | - | TGTGCCAGCAGCGTAGGGCGGGACAGGGGGCAGCCCCAGCATTTT | CASSVGRDRGQPQHF
TRBJ2-3 | TRBD2 | TRBV7-3 | - | TGTGCCAGCAGCTTAATCCCCAGCGGGGGAACAGATACGCAGTATTTT | CASSLIPSGGTDTQYF
TRBJ1-4 | - | TRBV18 | - | TGTGCCAGCTCAGCGGGACCGACTAATGAAAAACTGTTTTTT | CASSAGPTNEKLFF
TRBJ2-3 | - | TRBV24-1 | - | TGTGCCACCAGTGACCCAGGGTGGGTTACGCAGTATTTT | CATSDPGWVTQYF
TRBJ1-6 | TRBD1 | TRBV19 | - | TGTGCCAGTAGTATGGCCAGGGGGGATTCACCCCTCCACTTT | CASSMARGDSPLHF
TRBJ1-1 | - | TRBV19 | - | TGTGCCAGTAGTATCACAGTTCAGGGTCCCGCTTTCTTT | CASSITVQGPAFF
TRBJ2-5 | TRBD1 | TRBV5-4 | few | TGTGCCAGCAGCCGGGACAGTCCAGAGACCCAGTACTTC | CASSRDSPETQYF
TRBJ2-3 | TRBD2 | TRBV5-4 | - | TGTGCCAGCAGCTTGCGGGCCCGGGGGGGATACACAGATACGCAGTATTTT | CASSLRARGGYTDTQYF
TRBJ2-1 | TRBD1 | TRBV27 | - | TGTGCCAGCCAAGCAGGGACAGTTTACAATGAGCAGTTCTTC | CASQAGTVYNEQFF
TRBJ1-1 | TRBD1 | TRBV14 | - | TGTGCCAGCAGCCAACGGACAGGGGTTTGGGCTTTCTTT | CASSQRTGVWAFF
TRBJ1-1 | TRBD1 | TRBV19 | - | TGTGCCAGTAGTCCGGACAGGGGTACTGAAGCTTTCTTT | CASSPDRGTEAFF
TRBJ1-2 | - | TRBV3-1/TRBV3-2 | - | TGTGCCAGCAGCCAAGATTCCGTTAACTATGGCTACACCTTC | CASSQDSVNYGYTF
TRBJ1-2 | - | TRBV15 | once | TGTGCCACCAGCAGATCTAAGGGGTCCTATGGCTACACCTTC | CATSRSKGSYGYTF
TRBJ1-3 | - | TRBV18 | - | TGTGCCAGCTCACCACTTATGGGGGCGCAAGGAAACACCATATATTTT | CASSPLMGAQGNTIYF